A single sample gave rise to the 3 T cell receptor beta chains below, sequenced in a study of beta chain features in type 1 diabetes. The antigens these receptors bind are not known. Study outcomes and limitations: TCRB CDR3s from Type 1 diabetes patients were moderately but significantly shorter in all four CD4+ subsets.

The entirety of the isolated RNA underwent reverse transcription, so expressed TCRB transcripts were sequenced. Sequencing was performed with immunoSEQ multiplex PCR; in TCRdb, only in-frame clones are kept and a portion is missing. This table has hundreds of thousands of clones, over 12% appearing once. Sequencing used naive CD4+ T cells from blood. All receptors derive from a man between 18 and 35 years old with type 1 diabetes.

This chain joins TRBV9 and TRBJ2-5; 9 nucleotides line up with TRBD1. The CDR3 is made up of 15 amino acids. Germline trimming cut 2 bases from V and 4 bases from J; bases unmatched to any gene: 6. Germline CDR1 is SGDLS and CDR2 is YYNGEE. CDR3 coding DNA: TGTGCCAGCAGCGTTACGGGACAGGGTGTAGAGACCCAGTACTTC. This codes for CASSVTGQGVETQYF. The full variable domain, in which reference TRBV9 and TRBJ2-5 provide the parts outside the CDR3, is DSGVTQTPKHLITATGQRVTLRCSPRSGDLSVYWYQQSLDQGLQFLIQYYNGEERAKGNILERFSAQQFPDLHSELNLSSLELGDSALYFCASSVTGQGVETQYFGPGTRLLVL.

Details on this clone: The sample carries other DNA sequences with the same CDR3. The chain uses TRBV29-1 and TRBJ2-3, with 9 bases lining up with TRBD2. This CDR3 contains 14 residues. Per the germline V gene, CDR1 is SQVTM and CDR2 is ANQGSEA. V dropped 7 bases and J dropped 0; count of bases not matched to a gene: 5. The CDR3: CSARTSGSTDTQYF. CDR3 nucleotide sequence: TGCAGCGCTCGAACTAGCGGGAGCACAGATACGCAGTATTTT.

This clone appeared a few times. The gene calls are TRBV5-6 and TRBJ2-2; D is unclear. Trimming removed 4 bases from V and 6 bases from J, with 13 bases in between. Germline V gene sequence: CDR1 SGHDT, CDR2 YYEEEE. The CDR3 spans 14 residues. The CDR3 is CASSLSGRPGELFF. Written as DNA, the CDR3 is TGTGCCAGCAGCCTATCTGGCAGACCCGGGGAGCTGTTTTTT. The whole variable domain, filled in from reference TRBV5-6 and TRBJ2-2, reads DAGVTQSPTHLIKTRGQQVTLRCSPKSGHDTVSWYQQALGQGPQFIFQYYEEEERQRGNFPDRFSGHQFPNYSSELNVNALLLGDSALYLCASSLSGRPGELFFGEGSRLTVL.